The 4 T cell receptor beta chains below were found in one sample sequenced in a study of T cells after yellow fever vaccination. TCRdb recomputed calls from the 5' RACE reads with MiXCR, one row per CDR3 protein. The table records around 330,000 distinct CDR3 sequences, less than 4.5% of them present only once. Sequencing used PBMCs, obtained on the day of the yellow fever booster vaccination. Receptors originate from a man aged 18-30 years who received the YFV17D yellow fever vaccine.

This clonotype was observed a handful of times. The chain joins TRBV5-1 to TRBJ2-1; no clear D. The CDR3 runs to 14 residues. Trimming shortened V by 0 bases and J by 3 bases, and 7 bases separated the two germline ends. Germline CDR1 and CDR2: SGHRS and YFSETQ. Here the CDR3 reads CASSLADVYNEQFF. The CDR3 coding sequence is TGCGCCAGCAGCTTGGCCGACGTCTACAATGAGCAGTTCTTC.

This clonotype turned up a few times. The chain joins TRBV29-1 to TRBJ2-5, with TRBD2 matching 11 bases. CDR3 length: 14 residues. The germline gives CDR1 SQVTM, CDR2 ANQGSEA. V trimming: 4 bases; J trimming: 4 bases; junction bases outside the gene matches: 5. CDR3 sequence (DNA): TGCAGCGTTGGTATAGCGGGGGGGCGAGAGACCCAGTACTTC. Protein sequence: CSVGIAGGRETQYF.

This chain uses TRBV5-1 with TRBJ2-7; D unclear. CDR1 is SGHRS and CDR2 is YFSETQ in the germline V gene. This CDR3 contains 14 residues. Trimming pared 0 bases from V and 6 bases from J, leaving 13 bases between. CDR3 in amino acids: CASSLDSNRGEQYV. CDR3 nucleotides: TGCGCCAGCAGCTTGGACTCAAACCGAGGCGAGCAGTACGTC.

This clonotype was seen repeatedly, ten times or more. The rearrangement joins TRBV7-2 to TRBJ2-5; D possibly uses TRBD1 or TRBD2 (5 bases each). This CDR3 is built from 15 residues. Germline CDR1 is SGHTA and CDR2 is FQGNSA. V was cut by 5 bases and J by 2 bases, with 15 bases left in between. The CDR3 region has the DNA TGTGCCAGCAGCCGGGACCGACCCACTCAAGAGACCCAGTACTTC. Amino acid sequence: CASSRDRPTQETQYF.